This T cell receptor (beta chain) emerged from a study of T cell responses to AZD1222 COVID-19 vaccine. Findings and caveats of the study: Vaccine-associated CD4 TCRs ranged over spike, dominating at 160-218 and 743-854.

V was clipped by 0 bases and J by 1 base; unmatched bases: 2. The CDR3 contains 16 residues. Germline V gene lookup returns CDR1 SGHVS and CDR2 FQNEAQ. Note on this clone: The antigen remains undetermined.

Sequencing was performed with immunoSEQ multiplex PCR; in TCRdb, only in-frame clones are kept and a portion is missing. The table shows some 98,000 clones, with around nine tenths occurring only once. Source: peripheral blood, taken on day 0 of AZD1222 vaccination. V and J are TRBV7-8 and TRBJ2-2; 7 bases line up with TRBD1. This sequence originates from an adult in good health. For the CDR3, the DNA is TGTGCCAGCAGCTTAGCGGGGACAGAGAACACCGGGGAGCTGTTTTTT. Its protein is CASSLAGTENTGELFF.